The entry below describes one TCR beta chain. This clone's antigen is unknown. No much larger clone is present one base from it, and per-base qualities are unavailable. The CDR3 runs 15 amino acids, cysteine and phenylalanine included. The kept DNA is CDR3 alone, 45 bases in frame from the first base. The germline V gene specifies SGHTA as CDR1 and FQGNSA as CDR2. Clipping removes 1 base from V and 7 bases from J, with 7 as the unmatched junction base count. These data belong to a study of blood T cell repertoires in COVID-19 (dated by TCRdb to 2020 to 2021). Regarding the research as a whole: The collaborator samples originated in the United States, Italy and Spain and spanned the acute and convalescent phases of COVID-19. The repertoires were released in a freely available public database meant as a resource for research on the immune response to SARS-CoV-2. The dataset comprised deeply sampled blood TCRbeta repertoires from subjects exposed to, actively infected with, or recovered from COVID-19. Samples were obtained from the ongoing ImmuneRACE study (first 160 participants) and from approximately 1,200 subjects provided by 6 global collaborators. The prospective study material was composed of cDNA or gDNA derived from T cells, B-cell-depleted T cells, or PBMCs. The sample metadata nearly always contained a de-identified subject ID, COVID-19 status, age in years and sex. Where HLA class I and class II types were available, the types were taken from metadata supplied by the sample provider, not from assay-based typing. Study-wide conclusions, independent of this receptor: The amount of clinical and demographic metadata varied by source and participant and was provided uncurated.

TCRbeta CDR3 regions were amplified from genomic DNA by means of the immunoSEQ Assay, a bias-controlled multiplex PCR. Regarding the original processing steps: The number of nucleated cells in each sample was estimated by amplification of reference gene primers within the assay. To quantify the absolute abundance of each unique TCRbeta CDR3 rearrangement, sequence reads were collapsed and filtered. For each sample, productive Simpson clonality was calculated as the square root of Simpson's diversity index across productive rearrangements. TCRdb took this table from immuneACCESS and kept in-frame rearrangements with V and J called. Such tables lack part of the clones; where checked against another copy, unresolved V genes explain under half of the gap, and the rest is unexplained. V and J calls plus clone size are reproduced from that table; the DNA served to infer D and trimming. The sample profile shows approximately 350,000 clones; about four fifths of them were found once. The ten largest clones represent approximately 3.1% of the sample.

Each collaborating institution followed its own protocols to collect whole blood in K2EDTA tubes. Collaborator samples were shipped for TCRbeta analysis as frozen whole blood, isolated PBMCs, or DNA extracted from either sample type. This receptor was obtained from a man aged 25 to 40 with active or convalescent COVID-19. Sequenced input: peripheral blood. The sequence links TRBV7-2 to TRBJ2-1; TRBD2 lines up with 7 middle nucleotides. The sequence in DNA is TGTGCCAGCAGCTTAGTGGTCGGGAGGCGGAATGAGCAGTTCTTC. It is translated as CASSLVVGRRNEQFF.